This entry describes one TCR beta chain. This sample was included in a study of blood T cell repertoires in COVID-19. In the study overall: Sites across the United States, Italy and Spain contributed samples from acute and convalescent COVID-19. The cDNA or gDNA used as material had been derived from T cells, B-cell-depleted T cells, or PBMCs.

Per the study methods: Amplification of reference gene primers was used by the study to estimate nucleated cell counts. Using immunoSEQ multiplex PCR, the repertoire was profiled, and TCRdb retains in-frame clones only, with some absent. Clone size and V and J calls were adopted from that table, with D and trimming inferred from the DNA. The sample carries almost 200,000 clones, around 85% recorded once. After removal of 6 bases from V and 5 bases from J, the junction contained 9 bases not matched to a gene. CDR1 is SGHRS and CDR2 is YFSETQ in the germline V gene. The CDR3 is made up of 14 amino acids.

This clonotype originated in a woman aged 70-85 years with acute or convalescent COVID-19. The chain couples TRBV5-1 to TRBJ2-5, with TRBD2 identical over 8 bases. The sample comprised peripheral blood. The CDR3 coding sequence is TGCGCCAGCACCGCCGGGACGGGGGGGGAGACCCAGTACTTC. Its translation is CASTAGTGGETQYF.